A single T cell receptor (beta chain) is shown here with its context. Its antigen is currently not known. No much larger clonotype is one base removed from it; base qualities were not supplied. This specimen belongs to a study of memory CD4+ T cells and cytomegalovirus serostatus (dated by TCRdb to between 2018 and 2021). Broadly, across the study: A total of about 35 healthy Belgian adults, of whom 9 were CMV seropositive and approximately 24 were CMV seronegative, were included in the cohort. To replicate a published TCR-based CMV serostatus classifier, the researchers sequenced the CD4+ memory TCRbeta repertoires of a Belgian cohort whose cytomegalovirus serostatus was known.

Summary of the overall study and its limitations: For predicting CMV serostatus, the median bootstrapped AUC was about 0.95 using the original framework and about 0.9 using a US-trained random forest. The results were read as suggesting that the CMV-associated TCR signature is, for the most part, present in the CD4+ memory repertoire. Only CD4+CD45RO+ memory cells were sequenced, unlike the original study, which covered naive and memory CD4+ and CD8+ populations. A median bootstrapped AUC of around 0.95 with a 95% CI of 0.76-1.00 was achieved on the Belgian cohort by the original-framework classifier. Among the approximately 160 previously reported CMV-associated TCRbeta sequences, some 62 showed up in the CD4+ memory repertoires, with each one found in between one and five individuals.

V is pared back by 4 bases and J by 4 bases, with 10 bases lying between the germline termini. CDR1 and CDR2 (SQVTM, ANQGSEA) derive from the germline V gene. The CDR3 has 12 amino acids, counting the end cysteine and phenylalanine. Only the CDR3 portion is preserved as DNA: 36 bases, with reading frame beginning at the first base. The Quick-DNA Microprep Kit was used to extract genomic DNA from the sorted cells. Amplification of TCRbeta DNA was done with the immunoSEQ hsTCRbeta kit, following the protocol from the manufacturer. An Illumina MiSeq instrument was used to sequence the TCRbeta libraries. Processing in the source paper ran as follows. After out-of-frame sequences were removed, 2,204,828 distinct TCRbeta sequences remained, averaging around 70,000 per individual. Two values were used to score each individual: the count of over 150 previously reported CMV-associated TCRbeta sequences and the total count of productive distinct TCRbeta sequences. A beta-binomial model was reimplemented in Python, and scikit-learn random forests with default parameters were trained on data from the US cohort. On the Belgian cohort, classifier performance was reported as the median AUC, along with percentile confidence intervals, across 10,000 bootstrap iterations. TCRdb re-hosts the immuneACCESS table, in-frame sequences only. Its copies lack some clones; in the studies checked, an unresolved V gene accounts for under half of them, and the cause for the rest is not known. Clonal size and the V and J genes are those of that table, whereas D and trimming came from the DNA. The sample table shows about 58,000 clones, and about four fifths are seen once. The top ten hold under 0.5% of the sample.

Single viable CD3+CD4+CD8-CD45RO+ cells were sorted as memory CD4+ T cells on a FACSAria II. To determine CMV serostatus, a Roche Elecsys assay was used that detects serum IgG against CMV pp150, pp28, p38 and p52. After the samples were thawed, total CD4+ T cells were enriched through positive selection using CD4 magnetic microbeads. The samples came from a different study that was designed specifically to examine the CD4+ T cell memory repertoire. Peripheral blood mononuclear cells were isolated and cryopreserved following standard operating procedures; serum was stored at -80 °C. Staining used CD3-PerCP (BW264/56), CD4-APC (RPA-T4), CD45RO-PE (UCHT1) and CD8-Pacific Orange (3B5) antibodies, with Sytox blue excluding non-viable cells.

Recombination joined TRBV29-1 with TRBJ1-2; possibly the D gene is TRBD1, per 5 matching bases. The source is an adult in good health and CMV-seronegative. Some clones in this sample may be carry-over from other donors' samples. The sequenced material came from memory CD4+ T cells from blood. The CDR3 reads CSVAAGTYGYTF. The bases are TGCAGCGTTGCCGCCGGGACCTATGGCTACACCTTC.